Listed below are T cell receptor beta chains from one sample, sequenced in a study of cytomegalovirus exposure and HLA in healthy donors. Clones were sequenced by immunoSEQ multiplex PCR, and TCRdb holds only the in-frame ones, with some missing. In the table there are about 93,000 clones, 65% of which are singletons. Specimen: PBMCs. The receptors originated from a boy aged 5-17 years in good health and CMV-seropositive. The CDR3 runs from the conserved cysteine through the conserved F or W. The order of the fields is J gene, D gene, clone size, V gene, CDR3 DNA, CDR3 protein. A D gene is named only where the DNA matches it firmly. The size of a clone is reported for some rows only, either as once, few or many, or as a class for expanded clones.

j_gene: TRBJ1-4; d_gene: -; abundance: -; v_gene: TRBV30; CDR3nt: TGTGCCTGGAACTCCGGGGGGATCGGTGAAAAACTGTTTTTT; CDR3aa: CAWNSGGIGEKLFF
j_gene: TRBJ2-3; d_gene: TRBD2; abundance: -; v_gene: TRBV5-1; CDR3nt: TGCGCCAGCAGCCGACTAGCGCCAAGCACAGATACGCAGTATTTT; CDR3aa: CASSRLAPSTDTQYF
j_gene: TRBJ2-1; d_gene: TRBD2; abundance: -; v_gene: TRBV6-1; CDR3nt: TGTGCCAGCAGGGGACTAGCGGGAGCGGGTGAGCAGTTCTTC; CDR3aa: CASRGLAGAGEQFF
j_gene: TRBJ1-5; d_gene: -; abundance: -; v_gene: TRBV7-3; CDR3nt: TGTGCCAGCAGCCCCCGGGGAGGCTTGGAGCCCCAGCATTTT; CDR3aa: CASSPRGGLEPQHF
j_gene: TRBJ1-1; d_gene: -; abundance: few; v_gene: TRBV5-4; CDR3nt: TGTGCCAGCACCCTGCCCGGGGGAAGGAACACTGAAGCTTTCTTT; CDR3aa: CASTLPGGRNTEAFF
j_gene: TRBJ2-3; d_gene: -; abundance: -; v_gene: TRBV7-9; CDR3nt: TGTGCCAGCAGCAGTTCCCCCGGTCGCCCCACAGATACGCAGTATTTT; CDR3aa: CASSSSPGRPTDTQYF
j_gene: TRBJ2-2; d_gene: TRBD2; abundance: once; v_gene: TRBV13; CDR3nt: TGTGCCAGCTCTAGCGGGAGAGGCACCGGGGAGCTGTTTTTT; CDR3aa: CASSSGRGTGELFF
j_gene: TRBJ1-2; d_gene: TRBD1; abundance: few; v_gene: TRBV29-1; CDR3nt: TGCAGCGTTAAAGTGGTACAGGGGACTCCTAACTATGGCTACCCCTTC; CDR3aa: CSVKVVQGTPNYGYPF
j_gene: TRBJ1-5; d_gene: TRBD1; abundance: once; v_gene: TRBV27; CDR3nt: TGTGCCAGCAGCCCCGGGACAGGGGGCAATCAGCCCCAGCATTTT; CDR3aa: CASSPGTGGNQPQHF
j_gene: TRBJ1-2; d_gene: TRBD1; abundance: -; v_gene: TRBV7-9; CDR3nt: TGTGCCAGCAGCTTGGGCGGGGTTGGACAGGGGGCTTTCTATGGCTACACCTTC; CDR3aa: CASSLGGVGQGAFYGYTF
j_gene: TRBJ2-7; d_gene: -; abundance: -; v_gene: TRBV2; CDR3nt: TGTGCCAGCAGCGAACAGGGCTACGAGCAGTACTTC; CDR3aa: CASSEQGYEQYF
j_gene: TRBJ2-1; d_gene: TRBD1; abundance: -; v_gene: TRBV7-9; CDR3nt: TGTGCCTCGATGACAGGGTCTCTAGCTCCTAACAATGAGCAGTTCTTC; CDR3aa: CASMTGSLAPNNEQFF
j_gene: TRBJ2-1; d_gene: TRBD2; abundance: -; v_gene: TRBV6-5; CDR3nt: TGTGCCAGCAGCCGAAGCGGGAGGGCCGGTAATGAGCAGTTCTTC; CDR3aa: CASSRSGRAGNEQFF
j_gene: TRBJ2-3; d_gene: -; abundance: -; v_gene: TRBV29-1; CDR3nt: TGCAGCGTTGAAGTAGGGGGTCGCACAGATACGCAGTATTTT; CDR3aa: CSVEVGGRTDTQYF
j_gene: TRBJ2-6; d_gene: TRBD2; abundance: -; v_gene: TRBV7-2; CDR3nt: TGTGCCAGCAGCTCTATGTGGGGGGACTATCTGACTTTC; CDR3aa: CASSSMWGDYLTF
j_gene: TRBJ2-1; d_gene: -; abundance: -; v_gene: TRBV7-9; CDR3nt: TGTGCCTTGCAAGACACGTACAATGAGCAGTTCTTC; CDR3aa: CALQDTYNEQFF
j_gene: TRBJ2-6; d_gene: -; abundance: -; v_gene: TRBV25-1; CDR3nt: TGTGCCAGCCTGTCTGGGGCCAACGTCCTGACTTTC; CDR3aa: CASLSGANVLTF
j_gene: TRBJ1-2; d_gene: -; abundance: -; v_gene: TRBV25-1; CDR3nt: TGTGCCAGCAGTGAAGGGAACAGGCAATATGGCTACACCTTC; CDR3aa: CASSEGNRQYGYTF
j_gene: TRBJ1-6; d_gene: TRBD1; abundance: -; v_gene: TRBV9; CDR3nt: TGTGCCAGCAGCGCGAGACAGGGGGTAGGTTCACCCCTCCACTTT; CDR3aa: CASSARQGVGSPLHF
j_gene: TRBJ1-2; d_gene: -; abundance: -; v_gene: TRBV6-1; CDR3nt: TGTGCCAGCAGTGAATTAATGGCAGGGGATGGCTACACCTTC; CDR3aa: CASSELMAGDGYTF
j_gene: TRBJ1-5; d_gene: -; abundance: -; v_gene: TRBV2; CDR3nt: TGTGCCAGCAGTAACTGGGCAAATCAGCCCCAGCATTTT; CDR3aa: CASSNWANQPQHF
j_gene: TRBJ2-6; d_gene: TRBD1; abundance: -; v_gene: TRBV5-1; CDR3nt: TGCGCCAGCAGCTTGGGAAGGGTTGTGTGGGACAGGGAAGTGTCTGGGGCCAACGTCCTGACTTTC; CDR3aa: CASSLGRVVWDREVSGANVLTF
j_gene: TRBJ2-7; d_gene: TRBD1; abundance: -; v_gene: TRBV30; CDR3nt: TGTGCCTGGACCGTGGGACAGGGAGACGAGCAGTACTTC; CDR3aa: CAWTVGQGDEQYF
j_gene: TRBJ1-2; d_gene: -; abundance: -; v_gene: TRBV6-1; CDR3nt: TGTGCCAGCAGTGAAGACGCGCACAAGATTGGGCCCTTC; CDR3aa: CASSEDAHKIGPF
j_gene: TRBJ1-1; d_gene: -; abundance: -; v_gene: TRBV5-6; CDR3nt: TGTGCGGGAACGACTGGGGCGTGGGGCCTGGCTTTCTTT; CDR3aa: CAGTTGAWGLAFF
j_gene: TRBJ2-2; d_gene: TRBD1; abundance: -; v_gene: TRBV30; CDR3nt: TGTGCCTGGAGCACCGGGACAGGGACGAACACCGGGGAGCTGTTTTTT; CDR3aa: CAWSTGTGTNTGELFF
j_gene: TRBJ1-1; d_gene: -; abundance: -; v_gene: TRBV5-1; CDR3nt: TGCGCCAGCAGCTTGGGACACGGAATCGAGGCTTTCTTT; CDR3aa: CASSLGHGIEAFF
j_gene: TRBJ2-3; d_gene: TRBD1; abundance: -; v_gene: TRBV6-6; CDR3nt: TGTGCCAGCAGTGGACCGGGACAGGGTGCGACAGATACGCAGTATTTT; CDR3aa: CASSGPGQGATDTQYF
j_gene: TRBJ1-2; d_gene: -; abundance: -; v_gene: TRBV4-1; CDR3nt: TGCGCCAGCAGCCCCTACGACAGGCGGTTCTATGGCTACACCTTC; CDR3aa: CASSPYDRRFYGYTF
j_gene: TRBJ2-3; d_gene: -; abundance: -; v_gene: TRBV14; CDR3nt: TGTGCCAGCAGCCAAGGTCAAACAGATACGCAGTATTTT; CDR3aa: CASSQGQTDTQYF
j_gene: TRBJ1-5; d_gene: -; abundance: -; v_gene: TRBV27; CDR3nt: TGTGCCAGCAGCGGGGTGTATAGCAATCAGCCCCAGCATTTT; CDR3aa: CASSGVYSNQPQHF
j_gene: TRBJ1-5; d_gene: TRBD1; abundance: -; v_gene: TRBV6-1; CDR3nt: TGTGCCAGTTTACAGGGGGCTGGAGGTCAGCCCCAGCATTTT; CDR3aa: CASLQGAGGQPQHF
j_gene: TRBJ2-5; d_gene: -; abundance: -; v_gene: TRBV5-1; CDR3nt: TGCGCCAGCAGCTTACCTCTCGGGCAGGGGCGGGCAGAGACCCAGTACTTC; CDR3aa: CASSLPLGQGRAETQYF
j_gene: TRBJ2-3; d_gene: TRBD2; abundance: -; v_gene: TRBV5-4; CDR3nt: TGTGCCAGCAGCTTGAAAGCGGGAGGGCCAGTAGATACGCAGTATTTT; CDR3aa: CASSLKAGGPVDTQYF
j_gene: TRBJ1-1; d_gene: -; abundance: -; v_gene: TRBV4-2; CDR3nt: TGTGCCAGCAGCCAAGATAGGGGCGTGAACACTGAAGCTTTCTTT; CDR3aa: CASSQDRGVNTEAFF
j_gene: TRBJ2-1; d_gene: -; abundance: -; v_gene: TRBV4-1; CDR3nt: TGCGCCAGCAGCCAAGATTGGCAGACTAACAATGAGCAGTTCTTC; CDR3aa: CASSQDWQTNNEQFF
j_gene: TRBJ2-2; d_gene: TRBD1; abundance: -; v_gene: TRBV7-2; CDR3nt: TGTGCCAGCAGCTCCGGCGGGACAGGGTACACCGGGGAGCTGTTTTTT; CDR3aa: CASSSGGTGYTGELFF
j_gene: TRBJ1-2; d_gene: TRBD1; abundance: -; v_gene: TRBV29-1; CDR3nt: TGCAGCGTTGGCCGCGGGACAGGGGCCGCAGTCCTCTATGGCTACACCTTC; CDR3aa: CSVGRGTGAAVLYGYTF
j_gene: TRBJ2-7; d_gene: TRBD1; abundance: -; v_gene: TRBV5-1; CDR3nt: TGCGCCAGCAGCCCGGGACAGGTGGTCTGCGAGCAGTACTTC; CDR3aa: CASSPGQVVCEQYF
j_gene: TRBJ2-7; d_gene: -; abundance: -; v_gene: TRBV13; CDR3nt: TGTGCCAGCAGCTTAGGTAGCTCCTACGAGCAGTACTTC; CDR3aa: CASSLGSSYEQYF
j_gene: TRBJ2-1; d_gene: -; abundance: -; v_gene: TRBV6-5; CDR3nt: TGTGCCAGCCGGTCGCGGCTGGTCTCCTACAATGAGCAGTTCTTC; CDR3aa: CASRSRLVSYNEQFF
j_gene: TRBJ1-2; d_gene: -; abundance: -; v_gene: TRBV7-2; CDR3nt: TGTGCCAGCAGCTTACGTTACAACCCGGGGGACGCAGGCTACACCTTC; CDR3aa: CASSLRYNPGDAGYTF
j_gene: TRBJ1-6; d_gene: TRBD1; abundance: -; v_gene: TRBV7-9; CDR3nt: TGTGCCAGCAGCTTAGTTAGGGACAGGGGGCACGGTTCACCCCTCCACTTT; CDR3aa: CASSLVRDRGHGSPLHF
j_gene: TRBJ1-2; d_gene: TRBD1; abundance: -; v_gene: TRBV6-5; CDR3nt: TGTGCCAGCACCGCGCGACAGGGATGGAACTATGGCTACACCTTC; CDR3aa: CASTARQGWNYGYTF
j_gene: TRBJ1-2; d_gene: TRBD1; abundance: -; v_gene: TRBV7-6; CDR3nt: TGTGCCAGCAGCTTGGACAGGGGGCAGGGCTACACCTTC; CDR3aa: CASSLDRGQGYTF
j_gene: TRBJ2-3; d_gene: -; abundance: few; v_gene: TRBV29-1; CDR3nt: TGCAGCCACCCGACACCAGGCGGCACAGATACGCAGTATTTT; CDR3aa: CSHPTPGGTDTQYF
j_gene: TRBJ2-7; d_gene: TRBD2; abundance: -; v_gene: TRBV9; CDR3nt: TGTGCCAGCAGCGGGGGCGGACTAGCGGATTCAGGCGAGCAGTACTTC; CDR3aa: CASSGGGLADSGEQYF
j_gene: TRBJ1-1; d_gene: -; abundance: -; v_gene: TRBV2; CDR3nt: TGTGCCAGCAGTGGGGTAGGTCGCGGTTTCTTT; CDR3aa: CASSGVGRGFF
j_gene: TRBJ1-5; d_gene: TRBD1; abundance: -; v_gene: TRBV2; CDR3nt: TGTGCCAGCCTCCGGGACAGGGGCAATCAGCCCCAGCATTTT; CDR3aa: CASLRDRGNQPQHF
j_gene: TRBJ1-1; d_gene: -; abundance: -; v_gene: TRBV7-2; CDR3nt: TGTGCCAGCAGCGGCGGGACGGGAATGAACACTGAAGCTTTCTTT; CDR3aa: CASSGGTGMNTEAFF
j_gene: TRBJ2-2; d_gene: TRBD1; abundance: few; v_gene: TRBV30; CDR3nt: TGTGCCTGGAGTACCGGGACAGAGAACACCGGGGAGCTGTTTTTT; CDR3aa: CAWSTGTENTGELFF
j_gene: TRBJ1-2; d_gene: TRBD1; abundance: few; v_gene: TRBV5-6; CDR3nt: TGTGCCAGCAGCTTGGGACCTGACAGGGGGTATGGCTACACCTTC; CDR3aa: CASSLGPDRGYGYTF
j_gene: TRBJ2-7; d_gene: TRBD2; abundance: -; v_gene: TRBV11-1; CDR3nt: TGTGCCAGCAGCCTTGGACTAGCGGGGGAAGAGCAGTACTTC; CDR3aa: CASSLGLAGEEQYF
j_gene: TRBJ1-4; d_gene: -; abundance: few; v_gene: TRBV28; CDR3nt: TGTGCCAGCAGTACATTAACAGGATCAACTAATGAAAAACTGTTTTTT; CDR3aa: CASSTLTGSTNEKLFF
j_gene: TRBJ2-1; d_gene: TRBD2; abundance: -; v_gene: TRBV6-4; CDR3nt: TGTGCCAGCAGTGAACTAGCGGGAGCTTTCGGTGAGCAGTTCTTC; CDR3aa: CASSELAGAFGEQFF
j_gene: TRBJ2-2; d_gene: -; abundance: -; v_gene: TRBV6-5; CDR3nt: TGTGCCAGCACTCGGGGGGCGGAAGGGGAGCTGTTTTTT; CDR3aa: CASTRGAEGELFF
j_gene: TRBJ2-7; d_gene: TRBD2; abundance: -; v_gene: TRBV6-5; CDR3nt: TGTGCCAGCAGCCAGACTAGCGGGAGTTTCGGCGAGCAGTACTTC; CDR3aa: CASSQTSGSFGEQYF
j_gene: TRBJ2-2; d_gene: TRBD1; abundance: -; v_gene: TRBV27; CDR3nt: TGTGCCAGCAGCCTTATTACCGGGACAGGAACCGGGGAGCTGTTTTTT; CDR3aa: CASSLITGTGTGELFF
j_gene: TRBJ2-7; d_gene: TRBD2; abundance: -; v_gene: TRBV5-4; CDR3nt: TGTGCCAGCAGCCGTGAACCTACTAGCGGGGGGGACAACGAGCAGTACTTC; CDR3aa: CASSREPTSGGDNEQYF
j_gene: TRBJ1-1; d_gene: TRBD1; abundance: -; v_gene: TRBV7-9; CDR3nt: TGTGCCAGCAGCTTTCAGGGGGCTGGCACTGAAGCTTTCTTT; CDR3aa: CASSFQGAGTEAFF